This T cell receptor (beta chain) came from a study of CD8 T cells in Susac syndrome. Reverse transcription of about 0.5 to 1 ug RNA was carried out with random hexamers. Amplification of TCR beta CDR3 across 54 Vbeta and 13 Jbeta was performed with immunoSEQ multiplex PCR. One entry per CDR3 protein, called by TCRdb with MiXCR from the immunoSEQ multiplex PCR reads. The sample shows about 130,000 distinct CDR3 sequences, around 96% of them seen only once. Sequencing of TCR beta was undertaken in CD8+ and CD4+ T cells derived from blood. The controls were healthy donors who were matched for age and sex. CD8+ and CD4+ T cells were negatively isolated; TEMRA cells were FACS-enriched. The CDR3 runs to 16 residues. Deletions cut 2 bases from V and 1 base from J, with 12 bases between. The germline gives CDR1 LGHDT, CDR2 YNNKEL (reference sequence).

The sequenced sample was CD4+ T cells from PBMCs. The chain couples TRBV3-1 to TRBJ2-1; D is uncertain. This clonotype was obtained from a human donor in good health. The CDR3 spells CASSQYRRISYNEQFF. The CDR3 DNA reads TGTGCCAGCAGCCAATATCGACGGATTTCCTACAATGAGCAGTTCTTC.